This T cell receptor (beta chain) comes out of a study of T cell responses to AZD1222 COVID-19 vaccine. Study findings and constraints: Most donors were white British and more were female, and clonal diversity was possibly underestimated.

The protocol was immunoSEQ multiplex PCR, while the TCRdb copy is restricted to in-frame clones and leaves out a portion. The sample yields roughly 120,000 clones, approximately 94% seen once. For this clone: Its antigen remains unknown.

The V end was cut by 1 base, the J end by 3 bases, with 7 bases between. CDR3 size: 15 residues. Germline V gives CDR1 SNHLY, CDR2 FYNNEI. The input for sequencing was peripheral blood, taken on day 0 of AZD1222 vaccination. The rearrangement uses TRBV2 and TRBJ1-6, with D uncertain. The source of this sequence is an adult in good health. Written as DNA, the CDR3 is TGTGCCAGCAGTGAAGAACGAAGCTATAATTCACCCCTCCACTTT. This translates into CASSEERSYNSPLHF.